The 9 T cell receptor beta chains presented below share a single source sample, sequenced in a study of shared clonotypes between healthy human individuals. Naive CD8 isolation took CD45RO-negative cells positively selected for CCR7 and excluded terminally differentiated effector memory CD45RA+ cells. Data came from immunoSEQ multiplex PCR; TCRdb stores just in-frame clones and leaves some out. The table records roughly 600,000 clones, roughly 98% of them present only once. The specimen sequenced was naive CD8+ T cells sorted from blood. These receptors all come from a young man in good health.

The chain has TRBV10-3 and TRBJ2-7; D uncertain. V was pared by 0 bases and J by 0 bases, with 9 bases between. The CDR3 runs to 15 residues. Germline CDR1 reads ENHRY; CDR2 reads SYGVKD. In DNA, the CDR3 is TGTGCCATCAGTGAGTCGGCGAGGAGCTCCTACGAGCAGTACTTC. This translates into CAISESARSSYEQYF.

The chain combines TRBV4-1 with TRBJ1-2; D is undetermined. The CDR3 consists of 15 residues. Germline CDR1 is MGHRA and CDR2 is YSYEKL. The ends were cut back, 4 bases at V and 3 bases at J, with 15 bases in the middle. Written as DNA, the CDR3 is TGCGCCAGCAGCCTCGACCTACTCACAGACTATGGCTACACCTTC. It translates to CASSLDLLTDYGYTF.

The V call is TRBV4-1, the J call TRBJ2-4; D is ambiguous. CDR1 and CDR2 (germline): MGHRA, YSYEKL. The CDR3 spans 14 residues. The V and J ends lost 0 bases and 0 bases respectively, with 3 bases between them. The CDR3 spells CASSQDLAKNIQYF. In DNA form, the CDR3 reads TGCGCCAGCAGCCAAGATCTAGCCAAAAACATTCAGTACTTC.

This clone was seen only once. The chain is built from TRBV28 and TRBJ2-7; TRBD2 matches at 7 bases. CDR3 size: 15 residues. V shed 5 bases, J shed 6 bases, and the junction held 13 bases outside the gene matches. The germline gives CDR1 MDHEN, CDR2 SYDVKM. CDR3 protein: CASSTSVGLEGEQYF. CDR3 nucleotide sequence: TGTGCCAGCAGTACTAGCGTAGGGTTGGAAGGCGAGCAGTACTTC.

The rearrangement uses TRBV15 and TRBJ2-1; 12 bases fit TRBD2. This CDR3 comprises 18 residues. The V and J ends lost 0 bases and 5 bases, in that order; junction bases with no gene match: 8. Germline lookup yields CDR1 LNHNV and CDR2 YYDKDF (reference sequence). This CDR3 reads CATSRDYMTSGSNNEQFF. CDR3 coding DNA: TGTGCCACCAGCAGAGATTATATGACTAGCGGGAGTAACAATGAGCAGTTCTTC.

The CDR3: CASSSKPIESYNEQFF. In DNA, the CDR3 is TGTGCCAGCAGTTCCAAGCCCATAGAATCCTACAATGAGCAGTTCTTC. V and J are TRBV7-2 and TRBJ2-1; D is unresolved. The CDR3 is 16 amino acids. From germline, CDR1 is SGHTA and CDR2 FQGNSA. The ends were cut back, 6 bases at V and 1 base at J, with 16 bases in the middle.

This clone appeared once. The chain is built from TRBV9 and TRBJ2-1, with 10 bases fitting TRBD2. Germline CDR1 is SGDLS and CDR2 is YYNGEE. The V gene end was trimmed by 3 bases and the J gene end by 0 bases; junction bases not matched to a gene: 9. The CDR3 runs 18 residues. Here the CDR3 DNA reads TGTGCCAGCAGCGCCAAGACTAGCGGGTTAAGCTCCTACAATGAGCAGTTCTTC. Its protein product is CASSAKTSGLSSYNEQFF. Together with reference TRBV9 and TRBJ2-1, the CDR3 gives the full variable domain: DSGVTQTPKHLITATGQRVTLRCSPRSGDLSVYWYQQSLDQGLQFLIQYYNGEERAKGNILERFSAQQFPDLHSELNLSSLELGDSALYFCASSAKTSGLSSYNEQFFGPGTRLTVL.

V gene TRBV29-1 combines with J gene TRBJ2-5, with TRBD1 matching over 7 bases. The CDR3 is 15 residues long. V shed 3 bases and J 1 base; nucleotides not matched to a gene: 8. CDR1 and CDR2 (germline): SQVTM, ANQGSEA. DNA for the CDR3: TGCAGCGTTGAGCGACCCGGGACAGCCCAAGAGACCCAGTACTTC. This sequence encodes CSVERPGTAQETQYF.

The chain combines TRBV5-6 with TRBJ2-7, with D unresolved. Looked up from germline, CDR1 is SGHDT and CDR2 is YYEEEE. The V and J ends lost 0 bases and 6 bases respectively, with 10 bases between them. The CDR3 runs to 13 residues. The CDR3: CASSLAKGPEQYF. In DNA form, the CDR3 reads TGTGCCAGCAGCTTGGCCAAGGGCCCCGAGCAGTACTTC.